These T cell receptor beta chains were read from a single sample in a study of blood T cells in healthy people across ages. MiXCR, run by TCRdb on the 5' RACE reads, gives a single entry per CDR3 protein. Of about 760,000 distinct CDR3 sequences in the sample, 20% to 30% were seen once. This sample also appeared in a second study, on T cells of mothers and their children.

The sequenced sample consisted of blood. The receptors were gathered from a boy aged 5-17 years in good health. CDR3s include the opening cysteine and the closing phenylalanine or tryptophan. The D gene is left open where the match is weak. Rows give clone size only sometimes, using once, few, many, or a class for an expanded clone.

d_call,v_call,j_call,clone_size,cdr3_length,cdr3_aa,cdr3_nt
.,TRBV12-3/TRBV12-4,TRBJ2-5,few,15,CASSPPSSIEETQYF,TGTGCCAGCAGTCCCCCGTCTAGCATAGAAGAGACCCAGTACTTC
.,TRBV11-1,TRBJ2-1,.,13,CASRPYRGNEQFF,TGTGCCAGCCGACCATACCGGGGCAATGAGCAGTTCTTC
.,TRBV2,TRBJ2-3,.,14,CASSDRRHTDTQYF,TGTGCCAGCAGTGATCGGCGGCACACAGATACGCAGTATTTT
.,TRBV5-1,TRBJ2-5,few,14,CASSFWGGSETQYF,TGCGCCAGCAGCTTTTGGGGGGGCTCAGAGACCCAGTACTTC
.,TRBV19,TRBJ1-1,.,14,CASSIAQGAAEAFF,TGTGCCAGTAGTATAGCGCAGGGAGCGGCTGAAGCTTTCTTT
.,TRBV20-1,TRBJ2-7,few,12,CSALSTAYEQYF,TGCAGTGCTTTGAGTACAGCCTACGAGCAGTACTTC
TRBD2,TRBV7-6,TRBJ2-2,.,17,CASSLAPRAGDTGELFF,TGTGCCAGCAGCTTAGCCCCCAGAGCGGGAGACACCGGGGAGCTGTTTTTT
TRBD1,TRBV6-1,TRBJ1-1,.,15,CASSSLQGGNTEAFF,TGTGCCAGCAGTTCCCTACAGGGGGGGAACACTGAAGCTTTCTTT
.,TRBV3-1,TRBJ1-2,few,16,CASSQSREGFWYGYTF,TGTGCCAGCAGCCAAAGTCGAGAGGGATTTTGGTATGGCTACACCTTC
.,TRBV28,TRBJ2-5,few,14,CASSPTDGQETQYF,TGTGCCAGCAGTCCGACGGACGGCCAAGAGACCCAGTACTTC
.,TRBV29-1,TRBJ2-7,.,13,CSVEDQASLEQYF,TGCAGCGTTGAAGATCAGGCGTCTCTCGAGCAGTACTTC
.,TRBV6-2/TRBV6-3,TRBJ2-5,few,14,CASNAGTPVVPQYF,TGTGCCAGCAACGCCGGGACTCCGGTTGTTCCCCAGTACTTC
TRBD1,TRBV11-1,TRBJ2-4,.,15,CASSSQTGGYNIQYF,TGTGCCAGCAGCTCCCAGACAGGGGGGTATAACATTCAGTACTTC
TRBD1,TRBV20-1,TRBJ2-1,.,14,CSARVTGMGNEQFF,TGCAGTGCTAGGGTGACAGGGATGGGCAATGAGCAGTTCTTC
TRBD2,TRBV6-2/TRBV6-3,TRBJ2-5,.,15,CASSSRLAGVETQYF,TGTGCCAGCAGTTCAAGACTAGCGGGGGTGGAGACCCAGTACTTC
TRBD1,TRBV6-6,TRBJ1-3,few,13,CASSRDSGNTIYF,TGTGCCAGCAGTCGGGACAGTGGAAACACCATATATTTT
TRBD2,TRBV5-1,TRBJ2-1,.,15,CASSSSGSVYNEQFF,TGCGCCAGCAGCTCTAGCGGGAGTGTCTACAATGAGCAGTTCTTC
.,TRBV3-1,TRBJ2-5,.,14,CASSQVTRQETQYF,TGTGCCAGCAGCCAAGTGACGCGGCAAGAGACCCAGTACTTC
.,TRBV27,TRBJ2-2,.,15,CASSLLTGLTGELFF,TGTGCCAGCAGTTTACTCACAGGACTGACCGGGGAGCTGTTTTTT
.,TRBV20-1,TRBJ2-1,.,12,CSARARRGEQFF,TGCAGTGCTAGGGCGCGCCGGGGTGAGCAGTTCTTC
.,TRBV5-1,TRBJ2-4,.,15,CASSLWGDTKNIQYF,TGCGCCAGCAGCTTATGGGGGGACACCAAAAACATTCAGTACTTC
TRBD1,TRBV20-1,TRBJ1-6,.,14,CSASHPTGGSPLHF,TGCAGTGCTAGCCATCCAACAGGGGGTTCACCCCTCCACTTT
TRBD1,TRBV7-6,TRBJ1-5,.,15,CASSLGTGGGQPQHF,TGTGCCAGCAGCTTAGGGACAGGGGGTGGCCAGCCCCAGCATTTT
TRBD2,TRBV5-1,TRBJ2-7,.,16,CASSPGLAGKEEAQYF,TGCGCCAGCAGCCCTGGACTAGCGGGAAAGGAAGAGGCCCAGTACTTC
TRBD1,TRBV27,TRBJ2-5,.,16,CASSPWTGGVEETQYF,TGTGCCAGCAGTCCATGGACAGGGGGGGTGGAAGAGACCCAGTACTTC
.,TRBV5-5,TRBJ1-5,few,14,CASSLGRDDQPQHF,TGTGCCAGCAGCTTGGGCAGGGACGATCAGCCCCAGCATTTT
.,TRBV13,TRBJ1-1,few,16,CASSSRDPGGNTEAFF,TGTGCCAGCAGCTCTCGGGACCCAGGCGGTAACACTGAAGCTTTCTTT
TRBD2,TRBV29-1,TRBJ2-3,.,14,CSVAEGSGRGTQYF,TGCAGCGTTGCCGAGGGTAGCGGGAGAGGTACGCAGTATTTT
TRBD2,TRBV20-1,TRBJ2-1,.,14,CSATRLAGGNEQFF,TGCAGTGCTACTCGACTAGCGGGTGGCAATGAGCAGTTCTTC
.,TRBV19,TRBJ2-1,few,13,CASSKSSYNEQFF,TGTGCCAGTAGTAAGAGCTCCTACAATGAGCAGTTCTTC
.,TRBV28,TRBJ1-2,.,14,CASSLSGGGYGYTF,TGTGCCAGCAGCCTGTCGGGGGGCGGCTATGGCTACACCTTC
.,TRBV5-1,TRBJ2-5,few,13,CASGAAHQETQYF,TGCGCCAGCGGGGCGGCGCACCAAGAGACCCAGTACTTC
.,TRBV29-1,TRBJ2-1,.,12,CSLSGSDNEQFF,TGCAGCCTTTCGGGCTCCGACAATGAGCAGTTCTTC
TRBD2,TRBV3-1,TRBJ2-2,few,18,CASSQWGLAETNTGELFF,TGTGCCAGCAGCCAATGGGGACTAGCGGAAACGAACACCGGGGAGCTGTTTTTT
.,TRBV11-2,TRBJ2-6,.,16,CASRSVSGSGANVLTF,TGTGCCAGCAGGAGTGTATCGGGATCAGGGGCCAACGTCCTGACTTTC
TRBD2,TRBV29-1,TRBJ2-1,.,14,CSVTSGRFGDEQFF,TGCAGCGTCACTAGCGGGAGGTTCGGCGATGAGCAGTTCTTC
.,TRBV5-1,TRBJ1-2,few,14,CASSPVDRDYGYTF,TGCGCCAGCAGCCCGGTGGACAGAGACTATGGCTACACCTTC
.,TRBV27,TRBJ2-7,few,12,CASTSASYEQYF,TGTGCCAGCACTTCCGCCTCCTACGAGCAGTACTTC
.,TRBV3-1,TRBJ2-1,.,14,CASSLLAPGNEQFF,TGTGCCAGCAGCCTCCTGGCCCCGGGGAATGAGCAGTTCTTC
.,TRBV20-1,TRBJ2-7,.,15,CSARDPGGGSYEQYF,TGCAGTGCTAGAGATCCAGGGGGCGGGAGCTACGAGCAGTACTTC
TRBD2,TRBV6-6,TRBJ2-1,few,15,CASSYGGSAYNEQFF,TGTGCCAGCAGTTATGGCGGGAGTGCCTACAATGAGCAGTTCTTC
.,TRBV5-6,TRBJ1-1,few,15,CASSFGGRVDTEAFF,TGTGCCAGCAGCTTTGGGGGACGGGTGGACACTGAAGCTTTCTTT
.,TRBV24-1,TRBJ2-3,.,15,CATSDFGGKGDTQYF,TGTGCCACCAGTGATTTTGGCGGTAAAGGGGATACGCAGTATTTT
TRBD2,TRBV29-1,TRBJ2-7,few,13,CSVRTSGAYEQYF,TGCAGCGTCCGGACTAGCGGGGCCTACGAGCAGTACTTC
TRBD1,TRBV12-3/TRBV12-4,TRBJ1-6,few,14,CASTRGTAWEPLHF,TGTGCCAGCACCCGTGGGACAGCTTGGGAACCCCTCCACTTT
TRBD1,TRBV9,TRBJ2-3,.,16,CASSASGTGMTDTQYF,TGTGCCAGCAGCGCGTCCGGGACAGGGATGACAGATACGCAGTATTTT
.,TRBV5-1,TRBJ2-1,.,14,CASSMISGYNEQFF,TGCGCCAGCAGCATGATTAGCGGCTACAATGAGCAGTTCTTC
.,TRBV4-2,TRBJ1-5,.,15,CASSQDRTVNQPQHF,TGTGCCAGCAGCCAAGATCGGACGGTGAATCAGCCCCAGCATTTT
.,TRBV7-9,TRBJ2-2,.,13,CASSMERAGELFF,TGTGCCAGCAGCATGGAGAGGGCCGGGGAGCTGTTTTTT
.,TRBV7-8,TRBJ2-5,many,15,CASSLAGATQETQYF,TGTGCCAGCAGCTTAGCGGGAGCTACCCAAGAGACCCAGTACTTC